The clone carrying this TCR beta chain has just one count. This entry is derived from a study of blood T cell repertoires in COVID-19. About the research overall: Nucleic acid was either cDNA or gDNA, and it came from T cells, B-cell-depleted T cells, or PBMCs.

Profiled with immunoSEQ multiplex PCR; TCRdb holds only in-frame clones, not every one. Of 200,000 to 300,000 clones in the sample, about 93% are singletons; the top ten hold 0.8% to 0.95%. The CDR3 is 16 amino acids. J gave up 10 bases and V 2 bases, and 6 bases lay outside the gene matches. The germline V gene has CDR1 MNHEY and CDR2 SMNVEV (reference sequence). Sequencing was carried out using peripheral blood. The chain is built from TRBV27 and TRBJ1-6; 12 bases agree with TRBD1. This clonotype originated in a man aged 25-45 years with COVID-19, enrolled during active disease. The CDR3 DNA follows: TGTGCCAGCAGTTTAACTGGGACAGGGGGCAGGTCACCCCTCCACTTT. Residues: CASSLTGTGGRSPLHF.